The 29 T cell receptor beta chains listed next were all sequenced from one sample in a study of blood T cell repertoires in COVID-19. Assay: immunoSEQ multiplex PCR; the TCRdb copy retains only in-frame clones and omits some. The data hold 45,000 to 65,000 clones, with around 83% observed a single time. Sample: peripheral blood. These receptors came from a man aged 70-80 years with active COVID-19.

The chain has TRBV7-2 and TRBJ2-6; D perhaps matches TRBD1 (6 bases). With 5 bases removed from V and 2 bases from J, the gap between germline ends came to 16 bases. CDR1 is SGHTA, CDR2 FQGNSA, per germline. CDR3 size: 17 residues. CDR3 amino acids: CASSVTGLLAGANVLTF. CDR3 DNA sequence: TGTGCCAGCAGCGTTACAGGGCTACTAGCTGGGGCCAACGTCCTGACTTTC. Full variable domain (outside the CDR3, taken from reference TRBV7-2 and TRBJ2-6): GAGVSQSPSNKVTEKGKDVELRCDPISGHTALYWYRQSLGQGLEFLIYFQGNSAPDKSGLPSDRFSAERTGGSVSTLTIQRTQQEDSAVYLCASSVTGLLAGANVLTFGAGSRLTVL.

This chain links TRBV7-2 with TRBJ2-7, with 7 bases that match TRBD1. The germline V gene encodes CDR1 SGHTA and CDR2 FQGNSA. V shed 5 bases and J 6 bases; nucleotides not matched to a gene: 13. The CDR3 has 15 residues. The CDR3 sequence is CASSRLGQILAEQYF. The CDR3 region has the DNA TGTGCCAGCAGCCGGCTGGGACAGATACTCGCCGAGCAGTACTTC.

The V and J genes are TRBV15 and TRBJ2-3, with 8 bases identical to TRBD1. The CDR3 totals 14 residues. Germline CDR1 and CDR2: LNHNV and YYDKDF (reference sequence). Trimming took 5 bases from V and 2 from J; bases not matched to a gene: 3. The CDR3 nucleotides read TGTGCCACCAGCGACAGGGGAAACACAGATACGCAGTATTTT. This gives the protein CATSDRGNTDTQYF.

J is TRBJ2-5 and V is TRBV5-1; 10 bases fit TRBD2. Germline V gives CDR1 SGHRS, CDR2 YFSETQ. The CDR3 consists of 16 residues. V shed 4 bases and J 2 bases; nucleotides not matched to a gene: 8. CDR3: CASSPAPSGGQETQYF. The CDR3 DNA reads as TGCGCCAGCAGCCCCGCGCCTAGCGGGGGACAAGAGACCCAGTACTTC.

The CDR3: CATSGGGGSTDTQYF. The CDR3 DNA reads as TGTGCCACCTCGGGGGGCGGGGGGTCGACAGATACGCAGTATTTT. The rearrangement links TRBV24-1 to TRBJ2-3; 8 nucleotides agree with TRBD2. Germline assignment: CDR1 KGHDR and CDR2 SFDVKD. The CDR3 is 15 amino acids. V was clipped by 9 bases and J by 3 bases; unmatched bases: 10.

In the case of this clone: Relative to the germline gene, one junction end is altered; a read error may explain this. This chain connects TRBV7-7 to TRBJ2-3, with D possibly matching TRBD2 (5 bases). Per the germline V gene, CDR1 is SSHAT and CDR2 is FNYEAQ (reference sequence). There are 14 residues in the CDR3. The CDR3: CASSPGLSADTQYF. CDR3 sequence (DNA): TGTGCTAGCAGCCCTGGGCTTAGCGCCGATACGCAGTATTTT.

V and J are TRBV7-5 and TRBJ1-5; no check of the table's D call, TRBD1, against the DNA was made. TRBV7-5 is described as a pseudogene. The CDR3 length is 20 residues. Here the CDR3 DNA reads TGTGTCAGAAGCTCCTCAAGGAGGATGGGACAGGAGATTAGCAATCAGCCCCAGCATTTT. This translates into CVRSSSRRMGQEISNQPQHF.

The chain combines TRBV11-2 with TRBJ2-3; 7 bases line up with TRBD2. Per the germline V gene, CDR1 is SGHAT and CDR2 is FQNNGV. The CDR3 consists of 12 residues. V gave up 5 bases and J gave up 6 bases; unmatched junction bases: 2. This CDR3 is CASSIGGDTQYF. In DNA form, the CDR3 reads TGTGCCAGCAGCATCGGGGGGGATACGCAGTATTTT.

The rearrangement joins TRBV12-5 to TRBJ1-2, with 10 positions matching TRBD1. CDR1 and CDR2 (germline): LGHNT, FRNRAP. The J segment lost 5 bases and the V segment lost 6 bases, leaving 6 bases of the junction unmatched. This CDR3 contains 14 residues. The CDR3 nucleotides are TGTGCTAGTGGGAAACCGGGACAGGGGTATGGCTACACCTTC. Amino acid sequence: CASGKPGQGYGYTF.

The chain has TRBV12-2 and TRBJ1-4; the D call in the table, TRBD1, was not verified against the DNA. TRBV12-2 corresponds to a pseudogene. The CDR3 consists of 14 residues. The CDR3 loop reads CASRFNRGEEKLFF. CDR3 coding DNA: TGTGCAAGTCGCTTTAACAGGGGGGAGGAAAAACTGTTTTTT.

The gene calls are TRBV6-5 and TRBJ2-7, with D tentatively TRBD1 (5 bases). V gave up 2 bases and J gave up 5 bases, with 10 bases separating them. Per the germline V gene, CDR1 is MNHEY and CDR2 is SVGAGI. The CDR3 contains 13 residues. CDR3 coding DNA: TGTGCCAGCAGTTACAGGGGTGTCAACGAGCAGTACTTC. It codes for CASSYRGVNEQYF.

The genes are TRBV18 and TRBJ2-5; 8 nucleotides line up with TRBD1. Germline V gives CDR1 KGHSH, CDR2 LQKENI. Trimming removed 3 bases from V and 5 bases from J; junction bases left unmatched: 11. This CDR3 has 16 amino acids. The CDR3 sequence: CASSPAIGQGGETQYF. CDR3 nucleotides: TGTGCCAGCTCACCCGCCATAGGACAGGGCGGGGAGACCCAGTACTTC.

The chain employs TRBV7-3 and TRBJ1-2, with 7 bases fitting TRBD1. Germline CDR1 reads SGHTA; CDR2 reads FQGTGA. J was trimmed by 3 bases and V by 2 bases; bases with no gene match: 6. This CDR3 contains 15 residues. Here the CDR3 reads CASSLGGGTDYGYTF. The CDR3, as DNA: TGTGCCAGCAGCTTAGGTGGTGGGACAGACTATGGCTACACCTTC.

The V gene is TRBV28, the J gene TRBJ1-2; TRBD1 matches 7 bases. The length of the CDR3 is 14 residues. Germline CDR1 reads MDHEN; CDR2 reads SYDVKM. V was pared by 7 bases and J by 3 bases, with 8 bases of the junction left unmatched. The CDR3 spells CASTHRGSDYGYTF. The CDR3 DNA is TGTGCCAGCACCCACAGGGGTTCAGACTATGGCTACACCTTC.

The rearrangement links TRBV9 to TRBJ2-3; TRBD2 aligns across 12 bases. The J segment lost 4 bases and the V segment lost 4 bases, leaving 7 bases of the junction unmatched. The CDR3 has 16 amino acids. Germline CDR1 and CDR2: SGDLS and YYNGEE. The CDR3 DNA follows: TGTGCCAGCAGCCCTCTAGCGGGGGGGCCCCCAGATACGCAGTATTTT. It translates to CASSPLAGGPPDTQYF.

The genes are TRBV7-2 and TRBJ2-7; D perhaps matches TRBD1 (6 bases). The CDR3 loop spans 15 amino acids. Trimming stripped 1 base from V and 2 bases from J, with 12 bases between. Germline loops: CDR1 SGHTA, CDR2 FQGNSA. The CDR3 protein is CASSLETRGPYEQYF. CDR3 nucleotides: TGTGCCAGCAGCTTAGAGACCAGGGGTCCCTACGAGCAGTACTTC.

The gene calls are TRBV7-2 and TRBJ2-7; 7 nucleotides agree with TRBD2. Germline CDR1 and CDR2: SGHTA and FQGNSA. The CDR3 runs 18 residues. V lost 0 bases and J lost 4; bases outside the gene matches: 15. The CDR3 nucleotides are TGTGCCAGCAGCTTAGCGGTCGATAGCGGGTGGCGGGGGTACGAGCAGTACTTC. Residues: CASSLAVDSGWRGYEQYF.

This clone came up a few times. This chain uses TRBV12-3 or TRBV12-4 with TRBJ2-5; D remains unclear. Trimming cost V 2 bases and J 7 bases, with 8 bases left between them. CDR3 length: 12 residues. The CDR3 loop reads CASSLRLGTQYF. The CDR3 nucleotides are TGTGCCAGCAGTTTAAGACTGGGGACCCAGTACTTC.

This clone came up once. This chain links TRBV27 with TRBJ1-1; D is possibly TRBD1 (5 bases). The germline gives CDR1 MNHEY, CDR2 SMNVEV (reference sequence). This CDR3 comprises 13 residues. Trimming took off 3 bases at V and 7 bases at J, with 12 bases between the two ends. The CDR3, as DNA: TGTGCCAGCAGTTTTAAGGCCGGGGGTGAAGCTTTCTTT. It encodes CASSFKAGGEAFF.

The CDR3 region has the DNA TGCGCCAGCAGCCAAGGGATAACAGCGGGGGGCCTTACCTACGAGCAGTACTTC. As protein: CASSQGITAGGLTYEQYF. This chain uses TRBV4-1 with TRBJ2-7; 9 nucleotides align to TRBD2. This CDR3 spans 18 amino acids. Germline-derived CDR1 and CDR2 are MGHRA and YSYEKL. With V trimmed by 1 base and J by 2 bases, 12 bases remained unmatched.

There are a few counts of this clone. V gene TRBV6-2 or TRBV6-3 combines with J gene TRBJ1-6; D remains ambiguous. The V end was cut by 4 bases, the J end by 10 bases, with 8 bases between. This CDR3 is 12 amino acids long. Germline loops: CDR1 MNHEY, CDR2 SVGEGT. DNA of the CDR3: TGTGCCAGCAGTTCCGCGGGGTCACCCCTCCACTTT. This sequence encodes CASSSAGSPLHF.

The chain uses TRBV3-1 (or the pseudogene TRBV3-2) and TRBJ2-5; the D gene is possibly TRBD2 (7 bases). The CDR3 has 14 residues. The V end was cut by 3 bases, the J end by 4 bases, with 12 bases between. The V gene's germline CDR1 is LGHDT and CDR2 YNNKEL (reference sequence). The CDR3 here is CASSQGGAGETQYF. CDR3 DNA: TGTGCCAGCAGCCAGGGGGGGGCAGGAGAGACCCAGTACTTC.

The rearrangement joins TRBV7-8 to TRBJ2-7, with D tentatively TRBD1 (5 bases). Looked up from germline, CDR1 is SGHVS and CDR2 is FQNEAQ. This CDR3 has 12 residues. Deletions cut 2 bases from V and 6 bases from J, with 8 bases between. This CDR3 is CASSLIGVEQYF. CDR3 in DNA: TGTGCCAGCAGCTTAATAGGGGTCGAGCAGTACTTC.

As to this clone: The junction and the germline gene differ at one end; a read error may be behind it. The rearrangement uses TRBV7-7 and TRBJ1-4, with a weak D call TRBD1 (6 bases). The CDR3 has 16 residues. The germline gives CDR1 SSHAT, CDR2 FNYEAQ (reference sequence). CDR3 region: CASSLGGQGLNEKLFF. As DNA, the CDR3 is TGTGCTAGCAGCTTGGGGGGGCAGGGTCTAAATGAAAAACTGTTTTTT.

The chain recombines TRBV7-8 with TRBJ1-5; D is perhaps TRBD1 (5 bases). Germline V CDR1 and CDR2: SGHVS, FQNEAQ. The CDR3 consists of 14 residues. Trimming shortened V by 5 bases and J by 4 bases, and 12 bases separated the two germline ends. The CDR3 nucleotides are TGTGCCAGCAGCCTAGACAGCTTAAATCAGCCCCAGCATTTT. Protein sequence: CASSLDSLNQPQHF.

V usage is TRBV10-3 and J usage is TRBJ1-5, with 7 bases that match TRBD1. The V gene's germline CDR1 is ENHRY and CDR2 SYGVKD. V gave up 0 bases and J gave up 9 bases; unmatched junction bases: 5. CDR3 size: 14 residues. This CDR3 reads CAISESGQPRPQHF. The CDR3 coding sequence is TGTGCCATCAGTGAGTCGGGACAGCCGAGGCCCCAGCATTTT.

This chain joins TRBV7-2 and TRBJ2-2, with D possibly TRBD2 on 5 matching bases. Trimming took 5 bases from V and 2 from J, leaving 12 bases between them. The CDR3 is 15 amino acids. CDR1 is SGHTA, CDR2 FQGNSA, per germline. CDR3 DNA sequence: TGTGCCAGCAGCCGGCGGACTCCCAACACCGGGGAGCTGTTTTTT. Translation: CASSRRTPNTGELFF.

The gene calls are TRBV6-2 or TRBV6-3 and TRBJ1-1, with a possible D match to TRBD1 (5 bases). This CDR3 spans 15 amino acids. The ends were cut back, 3 bases at V and 1 base at J, with 12 bases in the middle. Germline V gene lookup returns CDR1 MNHEY and CDR2 SVGEGT. For the CDR3, the DNA is TGTGCCAGCAGTTATGGGCAGGGAGGGAACACTGAAGCTTTCTTT. Protein product: CASSYGQGGNTEAFF.

This clone was observed a few times. This chain joins TRBV4-2 and TRBJ2-7; 11 bases align to TRBD1. V shed 4 bases and J 7 bases; nucleotides not matched to a gene: 6. The CDR3 runs to 14 residues. The germline gives CDR1 LGHNA, CDR2 YNFKEQ. CDR3 protein: CASSRGQGAEEQYF. As DNA, the CDR3 is TGTGCCAGCAGCCGTGGACAGGGGGCGGAAGAGCAGTACTTC.